The 10 T cell receptor beta chains presented below share a single source sample, sequenced in a study of control samples from healthy donors and cancer patients. Libraries were prepared by immunoSEQ multiplex PCR; TCRdb keeps only in-frame clonotypes and omits some of them. The data hold under 200,000 clones, with around 95% observed a single time. The sample consisted of blood. All receptors come from a woman aged 40 to 49 in good health.

The genes are TRBV4-3 and TRBJ1-4; the D gene is possibly TRBD1 (5 bases). V dropped 0 bases and J dropped 8 bases, with 13 bases sitting between them. This CDR3 region has 15 residues. The germline CDR1 and CDR2 sequences are LGHNA and YSLEER. CDR3 nucleotide sequence: TGCGCCAGCAGCCAAGATAGTGTGAGGGGAGAAAAACTGTTTTTT. This encodes CASSQDSVRGEKLFF.

The chain combines TRBV7-8 with TRBJ2-3; D possibly matches TRBD1 or TRBD2 (5 bases each). The CDR3 loop spans 17 amino acids. Germline V gene data show CDR1 as SGHVS and CDR2 as FQNEAQ. V was pared by 3 bases and J by 4 bases, with 20 bases between. Here the CDR3 DNA reads TGTGCCAGCAGCTTGGGGTTGGGACCGAGGGATCCAGATACGCAGTATTTT. Amino acids: CASSLGLGPRDPDTQYF.

This chain uses TRBV6-2 or TRBV6-3 with TRBJ1-2; D may be TRBD1 (5 bases). Germline CDR1 and CDR2: MNHEY and SVGEGT. V was pared by 5 bases and J by 3 bases, with 10 bases between. The CDR3 loop spans 13 amino acids. The CDR3 sequence is CASSPGRYYGYTF. The DNA for the CDR3 is TGTGCCAGCAGTCCGGGACGGTACTATGGCTACACCTTC.

The rearrangement links TRBV27 to TRBJ1-2; tentative D call: TRBD1 (6 bases). V gave up 6 bases and J gave up 13 bases, with 24 bases separating them. The germline V gene encodes CDR1 MNHEY and CDR2 SMNVEV (reference sequence). The CDR3 has 14 amino acids. The CDR3 region is CASSPTLGQPSFTF. The DNA for the CDR3 is TGTGCCAGCAGCCCAACACTCGGACAGCCTTCATTCACCTTC.

The chain joins TRBV5-1 to TRBJ2-3; D gene ambiguous. The V gene's germline CDR1 is SGHRS and CDR2 YFSETQ. The CDR3 is 15 residues long. With 0 bases removed from V and 0 bases from J, the gap between germline ends came to 8 bases. Here the CDR3 reads CASSLGHLSTDTQYF. The CDR3 bases are TGCGCCAGCAGCTTGGGACACTTAAGCACAGATACGCAGTATTTT.

The V gene is TRBV7-2, the J gene TRBJ2-7, with 8 bases matching TRBD2. The ends lost 5 bases at V and 1 base at J; junction bases unmatched: 13. The CDR3 runs 17 residues. In germline, CDR1 is SGHTA, CDR2 FQGNSA. This CDR3 is CASSTKNPGGASYEQYF. DNA for the CDR3: TGTGCCAGCAGCACAAAGAATCCGGGAGGGGCTTCCTACGAGCAGTACTTC.

V gene TRBV19 combines with J gene TRBJ1-5; D gene uncertain. The CDR3 has 13 residues. Germline-derived CDR1 and CDR2 are LNHDA and SQIVND (reference sequence). V was cut by 9 bases and J by 6 bases, with 15 bases left in between. The CDR3 sequence: CASAAGWAQPQHF. The CDR3 nucleotides are TGTGCCAGCGCCGCAGGCTGGGCTCAGCCCCAGCATTTT.

This rearrangement joins TRBV5-1 to TRBJ2-1; maybe TRBD2 (6 bases). This CDR3 is 15 amino acids long. Germline lookup yields CDR1 SGHRS and CDR2 YFSETQ. Trimming pared 0 bases from V and 7 bases from J, leaving 14 bases between. The CDR3 DNA is TGCGCCAGCAGCTTGGTTCCGGGACTCCAAAATGAGCAGTTCTTC. Amino acids: CASSLVPGLQNEQFF.

The rearrangement joins TRBV5-6 to TRBJ2-7; TRBD2 aligns across 14 bases. CDR3 length: 17 amino acids. Trimming took 4 bases from V and 0 from J; bases not matched to a gene: 6. CDR1 and CDR2 from the germline V gene are SGHDT and YYEEEE. DNA of the CDR3: TGTGCCAGCAGCCATCGACTAGCGGGAGGGCTCTCCTACGAGCAGTACTTC. Translating it yields CASSHRLAGGLSYEQYF.

V and J are TRBV12-3 or TRBV12-4 and TRBJ1-2, with 9 bases that match TRBD1. The length of the CDR3 is 13 residues. J was trimmed by 8 bases and V by 3 bases; bases with no gene match: 4. The CDR3 protein is CASSFTGGEGYTF. The CDR3 DNA follows: TGTGCCAGCAGTTTCACAGGGGGCGAGGGCTACACCTTC.